Detailed here is one TCR beta chain. What it binds is unknown. A much larger clone differs by one base, so this may be a read error. The CDR3 is made up of 10 amino acids. CDR1 MNHEY and CDR2 SVGEGT come from the germline V gene. The V gene lost 5 bases and the J gene lost 4 bases, with 1 base spanning the gap. These data originate in a study of response to subunit inactivated influenza vaccine. TCRdb independently ran MiXCR on the RT-PCR reads; one entry per CDR3 protein. Of about 480,000 distinct CDR3 sequences listed, approximately 12% are singletons. Notes on the study in general: Every seasonal influenza vaccination brings in few new T cells, the authors suggested.

This TCR came from a middle-aged man who received an inactivated influenza vaccine. The chain recombines TRBV6-2 or TRBV6-3 with TRBJ2-3, with D unresolved. The specimen was PBMCs from blood, collected 45 days after vaccination. CDR3 coding DNA: TGTGCCAGCAGTCCAGATACGCAGTATTTT. Translating it yields CASSPDTQYF.